This TCR beta chain was observed in a study of HIV-infected children after antiretroviral therapy interruption (dated by TCRdb to the late 2010s). Concerning the study at large: The study included eight children, four on planned treatment interruption and four on continuous treatment, and all eight had a CD4+ count above 500 and a viral load below 50 copies/ml. Recorded exposure to EBV and CMV was present in most of the participating children. Median age was about 9.2 years in the interruption group and roughly 8 years in the continuous treatment group. For the continuous-treatment arm, samples from the corresponding weeks 0, 48 and 150 were analyzed. Alongside measurements of thymic output, the study compared TCR repertoires of children on planned treatment interruption with TCR repertoires of children on continuous antiretroviral treatment. Samples from the interruption arm were taken at week 0, at week 12, at the end of interruption (week 24 or 48), and about 3 years after the study ended. The paper's findings and limits, for the study overall: The sorted CD45RA+ naive cells might contain minor non-naive CD45RA+ populations, such as EMRA or stem memory cells. For naive CD4+ repertoires of PTI patients, CDR3 sharing between time points dropped once interruption began, while many sequences were shared between the end of interruption and 3 years later. The naive CD4+ Gini coefficient rose by the end of treatment interruption, suggesting clonal expansion, and returned to baseline by 3 years. The small number of patients is a limitation, and caution is needed when interpreting the data.

The sample holds many counts of this clonotype. Its antigen target is currently unknown. No base quality values were provided; no much bigger clone lies one nucleotide off. The treatment or condition label for this specimen denotes: PENTA 11 planned treatment interruption arm or continuous ART arm. The participants, all children from the United Kingdom aged 2 to 15 years, had been on at least three-drug ART for a minimum of 24 weeks. The study required cryopreserved PBMCs containing at least 5 million viable cells, and four candidate patients were excluded because of low viable PBMC yield. Using a FACSAria III cell sorter, naive CD4+ CD45RA+ CD45RO- T cells were FACS-sorted out of thawed PBMCs. After sorting, the cells were fixed and RNA was extracted first with the RNeasy FFPE kit and then with the RNeasy Micro kit. The library was made by 3' RACE. TCR libraries were built from RNA using a 3' RACE protocol with unique molecular identifiers to correct PCR amplification bias. Up to about 12 amplicon libraries were pooled and sequenced on an Illumina MiSeq with v2 2x250 paired-end chemistry. Per the authors' processing: Reads were processed with Decombinator to assign V and J genes and CDR3, with barcode-based error and PCR bias correction. Before Gini coefficients were calculated with the R ineq package, the repertoires were subsampled to the same depth. CDR3 similarity was assessed with GLIPH, Hamming distance and a shared triplet metric. In-frame beta chains were kept once TCRdb had trimmed the public reads at Q25 with fastp and called clones with MiXCR. Each CDR3 protein appears once, grouped with its most common genes and DNA. The V and J calls were determined by TCRdb, not by the authors. For this sample there are about 89,000 distinct CDR3 sequences; approximately 6.9% appear just once. The leading ten clones occupy approximately 1.2% of the sample.

The junction carries 15 bases between V and J, which are trimmed by 5 bases and 6 bases respectively. The CDR3 numbers 14 residues from cysteine through phenylalanine. Left in the record is the CDR3 DNA by itself, 42 bases read in frame from the first base. From a lookup of the germline V gene, CDR1 and CDR2 are SGHRS and YFSETQ. The TCR was taken from a pool of human donors with HIV. This receptor chain uses TRBV5-1 and TRBJ2-4, and TRBD1 may be the D gene, going by 6 matching bases. Here the sequenced sample was CD45RA+ CD4+ T cells from PBMCs, pooled from several time points, taken from a donor given antiretroviral therapy, either interrupted or continuous. Sample cell subset or site, as interpreted from the label and publication: naive CD4+ CD45RA+ CD45RO- T cells. The CDR3 is CASRISGERNIQYF. The nucleotide sequence reads as follows: TGCGCCAGCAGAATCTCAGGGGAGCGAAACATTCAGTACTTC.